Reported below is one TCR beta chain. The source of the sample is a study of control samples from healthy donors and cancer patients. TCRdb's copy holds only in-frame clones and misses some; the assay was immunoSEQ multiplex PCR. The sample includes approximately 89,000 clones, more than 70% seen only once; the top ten take around 18%. The material sequenced was blood. This sequence originates from a man aged 50-60 years in good health.

Here the CDR3 DNA reads TGTGCCAGCAGTTTATGGGGGACAGACTATGGCTACACCTTC. It encodes CASSLWGTDYGYTF. V is TRBV27 and J is TRBJ1-2; 7 bases map to TRBD1. The CDR3 is made up of 14 amino acids. The junction had 2 bases not matched to a gene; V was cut back by 1 base and J by 3 bases. Germline loops: CDR1 MNHEY, CDR2 SMNVEV (reference sequence).